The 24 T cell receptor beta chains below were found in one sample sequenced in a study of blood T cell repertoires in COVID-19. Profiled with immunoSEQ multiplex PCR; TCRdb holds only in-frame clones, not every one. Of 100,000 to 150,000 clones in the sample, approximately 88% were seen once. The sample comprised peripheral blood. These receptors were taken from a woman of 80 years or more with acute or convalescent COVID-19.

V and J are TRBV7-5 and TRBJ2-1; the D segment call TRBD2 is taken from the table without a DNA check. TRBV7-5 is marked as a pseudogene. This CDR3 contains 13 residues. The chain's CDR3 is CVRILRRSQRQFF. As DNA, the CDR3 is TGTGTCAGAATCCTACGACGGTCCCAGCGGCAGTTCTTC.

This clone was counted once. CDR3: CASSLVGLVGIEQFF. The DNA of the CDR3 is TGTGCCAGCAGCTTGGTGGGACTAGTCGGGATTGAGCAGTTCTTC. The genes are TRBV28 and TRBJ2-1; 8 positions match TRBD2. This CDR3 region has 15 residues. The V gene end was trimmed by 6 bases and the J gene end by 9 bases; junction bases not matched to a gene: 13. Germline CDR1 reads MDHEN; CDR2 reads SYDVKM.

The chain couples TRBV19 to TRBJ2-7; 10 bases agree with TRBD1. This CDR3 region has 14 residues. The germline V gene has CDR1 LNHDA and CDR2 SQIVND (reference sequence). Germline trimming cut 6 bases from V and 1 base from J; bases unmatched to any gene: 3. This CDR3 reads CASRPGQGSYEQYF. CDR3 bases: TGTGCCAGTAGACCGGGACAGGGGTCCTACGAGCAGTACTTC.

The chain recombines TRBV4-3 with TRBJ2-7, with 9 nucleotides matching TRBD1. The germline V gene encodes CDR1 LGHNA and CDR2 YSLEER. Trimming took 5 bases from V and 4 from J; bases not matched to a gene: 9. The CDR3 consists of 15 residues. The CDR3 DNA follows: TGCGCCAGCAGCTACCGGACAGGGGCGCTATACGAGCAGTACTTC. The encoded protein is CASSYRTGALYEQYF.

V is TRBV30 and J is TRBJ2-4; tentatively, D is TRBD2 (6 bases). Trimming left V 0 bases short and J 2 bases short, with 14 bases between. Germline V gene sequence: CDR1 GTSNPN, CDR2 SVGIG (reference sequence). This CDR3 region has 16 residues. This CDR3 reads CAWSVRREPSKNIQYF. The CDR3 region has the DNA TGTGCCTGGAGTGTACGCCGGGAGCCTTCCAAAAACATTCAGTACTTC.

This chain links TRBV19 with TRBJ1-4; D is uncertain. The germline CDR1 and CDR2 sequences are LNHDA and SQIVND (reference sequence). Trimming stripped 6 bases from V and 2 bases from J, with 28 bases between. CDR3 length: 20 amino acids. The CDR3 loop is CASRLIIRGKPTVTNEKLFF. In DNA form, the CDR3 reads TGTGCCAGTAGACTAATTATTCGGGGTAAGCCGACGGTTACTAATGAAAAACTGTTTTTT.

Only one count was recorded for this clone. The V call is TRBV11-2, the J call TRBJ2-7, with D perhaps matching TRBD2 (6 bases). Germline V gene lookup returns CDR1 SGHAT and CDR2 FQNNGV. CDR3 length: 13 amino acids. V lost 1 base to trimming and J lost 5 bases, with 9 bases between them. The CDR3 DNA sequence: TGTGCCAGCAGCTTAGCGGGAGTACACGAGCAGTACTTC. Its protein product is CASSLAGVHEQYF.

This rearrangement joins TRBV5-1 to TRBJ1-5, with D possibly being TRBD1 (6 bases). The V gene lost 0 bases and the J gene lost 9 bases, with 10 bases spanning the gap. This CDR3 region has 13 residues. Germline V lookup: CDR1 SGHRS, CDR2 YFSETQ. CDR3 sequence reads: CASSLDRERPQHF. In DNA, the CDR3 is TGCGCCAGCAGCTTGGACAGGGAAAGGCCCCAGCATTTT.

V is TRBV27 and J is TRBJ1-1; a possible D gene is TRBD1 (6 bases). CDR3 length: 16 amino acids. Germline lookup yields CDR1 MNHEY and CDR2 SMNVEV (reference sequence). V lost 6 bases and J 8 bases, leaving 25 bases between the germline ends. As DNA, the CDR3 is TGTGCCAGCAGCCCCGGGGGGGCCACTCTAAAGGTGGAAGCTTTCTTT. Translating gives CASSPGGATLKVEAFF.

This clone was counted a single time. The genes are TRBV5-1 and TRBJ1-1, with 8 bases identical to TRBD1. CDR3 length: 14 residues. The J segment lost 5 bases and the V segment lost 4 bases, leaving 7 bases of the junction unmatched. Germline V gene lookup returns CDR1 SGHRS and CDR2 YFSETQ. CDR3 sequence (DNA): TGCGCCAGCAGCCCCCCGACAGGGGTAACTGAAGCTTTCTTT. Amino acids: CASSPPTGVTEAFF.

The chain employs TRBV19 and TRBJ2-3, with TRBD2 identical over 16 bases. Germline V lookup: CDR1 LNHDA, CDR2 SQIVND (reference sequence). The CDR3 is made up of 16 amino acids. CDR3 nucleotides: TGTGCTAGTGGGACTAGCGGGGGGGCCTGGACAGATACGCAGTATTTT. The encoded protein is CASGTSGGAWTDTQYF.

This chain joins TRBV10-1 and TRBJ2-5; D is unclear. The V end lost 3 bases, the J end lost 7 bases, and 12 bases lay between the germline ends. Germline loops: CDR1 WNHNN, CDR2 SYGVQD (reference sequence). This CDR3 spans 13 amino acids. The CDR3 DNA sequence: TGCGCCAGCAGTGAAACCCTAACCGGGACCCAGTACTTC. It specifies CASSETLTGTQYF.

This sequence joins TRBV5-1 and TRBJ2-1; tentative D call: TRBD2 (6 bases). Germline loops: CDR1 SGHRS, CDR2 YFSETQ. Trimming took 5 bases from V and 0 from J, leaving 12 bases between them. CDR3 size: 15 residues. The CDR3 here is CASSGGGFSYNEQFF. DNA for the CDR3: TGCGCCAGCAGTGGTGGGGGGTTCTCCTACAATGAGCAGTTCTTC.

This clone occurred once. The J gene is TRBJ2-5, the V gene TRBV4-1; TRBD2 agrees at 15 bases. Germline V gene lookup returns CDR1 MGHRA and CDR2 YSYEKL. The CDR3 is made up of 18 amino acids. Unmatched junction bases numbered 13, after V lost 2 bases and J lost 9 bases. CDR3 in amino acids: CASSQLGLAGGRRGPQYF. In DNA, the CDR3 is TGCGCCAGCAGCCAACTCGGACTAGCGGGGGGGCGCCGTGGACCCCAGTACTTC.

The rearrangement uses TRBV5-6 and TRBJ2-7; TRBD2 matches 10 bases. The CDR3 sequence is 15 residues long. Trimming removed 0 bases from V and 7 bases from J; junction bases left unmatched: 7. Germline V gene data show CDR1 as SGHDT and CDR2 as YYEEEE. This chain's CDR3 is CASSLGSSGRGEQYF. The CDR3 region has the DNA TGTGCCAGCAGCTTGGGATCTAGCGGGAGAGGTGAGCAGTACTTC.

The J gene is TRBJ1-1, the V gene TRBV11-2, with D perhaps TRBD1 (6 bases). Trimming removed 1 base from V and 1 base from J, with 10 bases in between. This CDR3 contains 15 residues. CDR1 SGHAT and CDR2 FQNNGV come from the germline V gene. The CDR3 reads CASSLVVQGNTEAFF. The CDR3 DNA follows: TGTGCCAGCAGCTTAGTTGTACAGGGGAACACTGAAGCTTTCTTT.

The CDR3 here is CAWRASGNAYNSPLHF. As DNA, the CDR3 is TGTGCCTGGAGGGCATCTGGCAACGCTTATAATTCACCCCTCCACTTT. V and J are TRBV30 and TRBJ1-6, with D unclear. The CDR3 covers 16 residues. CDR1 is GTSNPN, CDR2 SVGIG, per germline (reference sequence). Between the trimmed V and J ends, which lost 3 bases and 4 bases, there was a span of 16 bases.

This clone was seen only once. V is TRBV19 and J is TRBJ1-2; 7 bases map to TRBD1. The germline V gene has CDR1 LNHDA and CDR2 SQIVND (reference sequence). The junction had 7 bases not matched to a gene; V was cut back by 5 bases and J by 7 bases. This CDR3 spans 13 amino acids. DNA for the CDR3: TGTGCCAGTAGTCTCGGACAGGTTGTTGGCTACACCTTC. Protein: CASSLGQVVGYTF.

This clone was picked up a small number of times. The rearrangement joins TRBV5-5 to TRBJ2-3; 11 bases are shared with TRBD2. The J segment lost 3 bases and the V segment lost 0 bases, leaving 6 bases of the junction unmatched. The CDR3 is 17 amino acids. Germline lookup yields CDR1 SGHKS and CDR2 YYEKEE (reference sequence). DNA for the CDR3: TGTGCCAGCAGCTTGGGGCCCTTAGCGGGAGGGACAGATACGCAGTATTTT. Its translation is CASSLGPLAGGTDTQYF. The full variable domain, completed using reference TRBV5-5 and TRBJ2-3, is DAGVTQSPTHLIKTRGQQVTLRCSPISGHKSVSWYQQVLGQGPQFIFQYYEKEERGRGNFPDRFSARQFPNYSSELNVNALLLGDSALYLCASSLGPLAGGTDTQYFGPGTRLTVL.

CDR3 amino acids: CASSQDHRGRFGENTIYF. In nucleotides, the CDR3 is TGCGCCAGCAGCCAAGATCACAGGGGGCGCTTCGGGGAAAACACCATATATTTT. The gene calls are TRBV4-3 and TRBJ1-3, with 9 bases matching TRBD1. CDR1 is LGHNA and CDR2 is YSLEER in the germline V gene. This CDR3 is built from 18 residues. J was trimmed by 6 bases and V by 0 bases; bases with no gene match: 12.

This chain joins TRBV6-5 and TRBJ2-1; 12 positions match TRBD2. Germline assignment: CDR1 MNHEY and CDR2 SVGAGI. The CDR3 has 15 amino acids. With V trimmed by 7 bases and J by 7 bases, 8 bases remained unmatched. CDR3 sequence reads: CASNSLAGGGNEQFF. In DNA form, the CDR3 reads TGTGCCAGCAACTCACTAGCGGGGGGTGGTAATGAGCAGTTCTTC.

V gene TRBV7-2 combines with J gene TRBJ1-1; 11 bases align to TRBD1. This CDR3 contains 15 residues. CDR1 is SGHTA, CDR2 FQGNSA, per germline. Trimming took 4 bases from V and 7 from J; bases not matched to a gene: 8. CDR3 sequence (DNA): TGTGCCAGCAGCTCTGGACAGGGGGCTTTTGATGAAGCTTTCTTT. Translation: CASSSGQGAFDEAFF.

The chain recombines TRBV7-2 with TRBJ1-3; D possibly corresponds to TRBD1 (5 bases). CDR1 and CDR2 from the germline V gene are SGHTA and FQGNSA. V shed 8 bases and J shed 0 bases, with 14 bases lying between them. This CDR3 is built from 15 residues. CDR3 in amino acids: CASGGRGDSGNTIYF. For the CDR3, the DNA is TGTGCCAGCGGGGGACGGGGGGACTCTGGAAACACCATATATTTT.

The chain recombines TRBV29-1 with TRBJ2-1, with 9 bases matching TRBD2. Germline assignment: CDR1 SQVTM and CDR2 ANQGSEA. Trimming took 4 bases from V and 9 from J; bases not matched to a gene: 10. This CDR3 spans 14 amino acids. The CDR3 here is CSVVGGRAKGEQFF. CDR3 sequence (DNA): TGCAGCGTTGTTGGCGGGAGGGCCAAGGGTGAGCAGTTCTTC.